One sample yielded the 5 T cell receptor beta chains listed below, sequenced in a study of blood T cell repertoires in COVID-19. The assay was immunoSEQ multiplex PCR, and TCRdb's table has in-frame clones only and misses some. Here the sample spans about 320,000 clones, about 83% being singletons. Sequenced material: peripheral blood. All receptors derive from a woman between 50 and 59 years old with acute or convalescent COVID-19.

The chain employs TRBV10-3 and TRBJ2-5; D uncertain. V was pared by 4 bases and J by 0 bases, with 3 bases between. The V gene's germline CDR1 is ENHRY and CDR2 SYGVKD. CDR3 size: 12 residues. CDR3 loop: CAISGDQETQYF. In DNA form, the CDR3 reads TGTGCCATCAGTGGAGACCAAGAGACCCAGTACTTC.

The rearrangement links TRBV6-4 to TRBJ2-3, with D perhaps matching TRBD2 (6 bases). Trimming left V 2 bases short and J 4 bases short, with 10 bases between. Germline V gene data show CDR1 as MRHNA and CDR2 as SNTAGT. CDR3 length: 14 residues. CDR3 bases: TGTGCCAGCAGTGACGCGGGGACGGCAGATACGCAGTATTTT. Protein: CASSDAGTADTQYF.

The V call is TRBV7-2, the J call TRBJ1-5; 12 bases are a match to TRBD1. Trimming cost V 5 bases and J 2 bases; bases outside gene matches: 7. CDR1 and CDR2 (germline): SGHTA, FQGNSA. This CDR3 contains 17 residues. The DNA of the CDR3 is TGTGCCAGCAGCACCGGGACAGGGGGCGTTGGCAATCAGCCCCAGCATTTT. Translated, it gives CASSTGTGGVGNQPQHF.

The CDR3 is CRGDRYGGSSYNEQFF. The CDR3 nucleotides read TGTAGAGGGGACAGGTACGGAGGGAGCTCCTACAATGAGCAGTTCTTC. V gene TRBV19 combines with J gene TRBJ2-1; TRBD1 aligns across 8 bases. The CDR3 has 16 residues. Germline CDR1 LNHDA, CDR2 SQIVND (reference sequence).

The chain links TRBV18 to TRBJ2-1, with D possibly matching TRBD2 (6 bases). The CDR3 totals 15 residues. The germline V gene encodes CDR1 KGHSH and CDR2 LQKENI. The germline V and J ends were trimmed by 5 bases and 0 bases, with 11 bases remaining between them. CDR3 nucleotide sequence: TGTGCCAGCTCATTAGCGGTGAGCTCCTACAATGAGCAGTTCTTC. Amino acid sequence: CASSLAVSSYNEQFF.